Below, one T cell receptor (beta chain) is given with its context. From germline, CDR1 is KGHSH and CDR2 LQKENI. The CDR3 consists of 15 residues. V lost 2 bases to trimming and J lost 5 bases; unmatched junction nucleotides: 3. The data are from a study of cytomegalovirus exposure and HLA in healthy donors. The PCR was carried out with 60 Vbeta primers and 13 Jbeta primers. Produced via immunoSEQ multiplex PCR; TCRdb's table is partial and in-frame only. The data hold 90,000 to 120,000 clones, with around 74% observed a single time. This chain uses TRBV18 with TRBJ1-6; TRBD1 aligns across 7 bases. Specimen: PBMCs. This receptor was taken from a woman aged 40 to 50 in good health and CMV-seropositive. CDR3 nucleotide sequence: TGTGCCAGCTCACCAGGACAGGCCGATAATTCACCCCTCCACTTT. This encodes CASSPGQADNSPLHF. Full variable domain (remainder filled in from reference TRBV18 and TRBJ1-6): NAGVMQNPRHLVRRRGQEARLRCSPMKGHSHVYWYRQLPEEGLKFMVYLQKENIIDESGMPKERFSAEFPKEGPSILRIQQVVRGDSAAYFCASSPGQADNSPLHFGNGTRLTVT.